This TCR beta chain was sequenced in a study of T cell responses to AZD1222 COVID-19 vaccine. Libraries were prepared by immunoSEQ multiplex PCR; TCRdb keeps only in-frame clonotypes and omits some of them. The sample contains about 130,000 clones, approximately 89% of which appear only once. Trimming at V came to 7 bases and at J to 7 bases, leaving 8 bases not matched to a gene. This CDR3 spans 14 amino acids. CDR1 is MNHEY and CDR2 is SVGAGI in the germline V gene. The J gene is TRBJ1-2, the V gene TRBV6-5; 11 bases fit TRBD1. The sample here was peripheral blood, taken on day 0 of AZD1222 vaccination. This TCR was recovered from an adult in good health. The CDR3 here is CASIRDRGLGGYTF. Here the CDR3 DNA reads TGTGCCAGCATAAGGGACAGGGGGTTGGGTGGCTACACCTTC.